Listed below are T cell receptor beta chains from one sample, sequenced in a study of cytomegalovirus exposure and HLA in healthy donors. The assay was immunoSEQ multiplex PCR, and TCRdb's table has in-frame clones only and misses some. The sample holds about 150,000 clones, over 75% seen once. The sample consisted of PBMCs. The receptors shown here come from a man aged 30 to 39 in good health and CMV-seropositive. Each CDR3 is given with its conserved first and last residue. Each record gives: clone size, J gene, V gene, D gene, CDR3 DNA, CDR3 protein. A D gene is named only where the DNA matches it firmly. The size field is filled for only some rows; it gives once, few, many or a size class.

. TRBJ1-5 TRBV19 . TGTGCCAGTAGTATAGATGCGGGGTATATGCAGCCCCAGCATTTT CASSIDAGYMQPQHF
. TRBJ2-3 TRBV5-4 . TGTGCCAGCAGCTCCCAGGGGACGACAGATACGCAGTATTTT CASSSQGTTDTQYF
. TRBJ2-5 TRBV6-5 . TGTGCCAGCAGTCGAGGACTGCAAAAAGAGACCCAGTACTTC CASSRGLQKETQYF
. TRBJ2-7 TRBV7-2 TRBD1 TGTGCCAGCAGCTTAAGGACAGGGGTCTACGAGCAGTACTTC CASSLRTGVYEQYF
. TRBJ1-4 TRBV7-2 TRBD1 TGTGCCAGCAGCTTGGTGGGACAGGGTGTTGTAGAGGAAAAACTGTTTTTT CASSLVGQGVVEEKLFF
. TRBJ2-1 TRBV7-9 TRBD1 TGTGCCAGCAGCTTAGGGTTATACGCGTCGAGACAGGGCCTCAATGAGCAGTTCTTC CASSLGLYASRQGLNEQFF
. TRBJ1-2 TRBV28 . TGTGCCAGCAGCCTCCCCCAGGGGAACTATGGCTACACCTTC CASSLPQGNYGYTF
. TRBJ2-1 TRBV29-1 TRBD2 TGCAGCGTCGATACTAGCGGCTCCTACAATGAGCAGTTCTTC CSVDTSGSYNEQFF
once TRBJ1-1 TRBV27 . TGTGCCAGCAGTTTGAACAGGTACCTGACTGAAGCTTTCTTT CASSLNRYLTEAFF
. TRBJ1-1 TRBV7-9 . TGTGCCAGCGCAACAGGGCCCACTGAAGCTTTCTTT CASATGPTEAFF
. TRBJ1-1 TRBV30 . TGTGCCTGGATGATTGCTGACAGACGGAACACTGAAGCTTTCTTT CAWMIADRRNTEAFF
. TRBJ2-6 TRBV18 . TGTGCCAGCTCACCGGACAGTGCTGGGGCCAACGTCCTGACTTTC CASSPDSAGANVLTF
. TRBJ1-1 TRBV6-6 . TGTGCCAGCAGTTCCCAGGGGAACACTGAAGCTTTCTTT CASSSQGNTEAFF
. TRBJ2-1 TRBV4-1 TRBD2 TGCGCCAGCAGCCTTAGGACTAGCGGGAGGGCCATGGAGCAGTTCTTC CASSLRTSGRAMEQFF
. TRBJ1-5 TRBV19 TRBD1 TGTGCCAGCCGGACAGGTAATCAGCCCCAGCATTTT CASRTGNQPQHF
. TRBJ2-2 TRBV27 . TGTGCCAGCAGTTTCTCCAAGGGGACCGGGGAGCTGTTTTTT CASSFSKGTGELFF
. TRBJ1-3 TRBV4-1 . TGCGCCAGCAGCCATTTCCCCCCTCAGGGGCCCTCTGGAAACACCATATATTTT CASSHFPPQGPSGNTIYF
. TRBJ2-7 TRBV6-1 TRBD1 TGTGCCAGCAGTGCCGTCGGGACAGGCGAGCAGTACTTC CASSAVGTGEQYF
. TRBJ1-5 TRBV30 TRBD1 TGTGCCTGGAGTGGACAGGGAAGGGAGCCCCAGCATTTT CAWSGQGREPQHF
. TRBJ2-3 TRBV27 . TGTGCCAGCAGTTTCTCGCGAGGGACAGATACGCAGTATTTT CASSFSRGTDTQYF
. TRBJ1-5 TRBV19 . TGTGCCAGTAGCCTTCGGGGGGACGAACAGCCCCAGCATTTT CASSLRGDEQPQHF
. TRBJ2-5 TRBV5-4 TRBD2 TGTGCCAGCAGCTTGGCCGTCGCGGGAGCGGGAGAGACCCAGTACTTC CASSLAVAGAGETQYF
. TRBJ2-7 TRBV12-5 . TGTGCTAGTGGTTTGGTCTACGTCTCCGGGACAAACTACGAGCAGTACTTC CASGLVYVSGTNYEQYF
. TRBJ2-1 TRBV10-1 . TGCGCCAGCAGTGATTATTCGGGGGGCAGGTACAATGAGCAGTTCTTC CASSDYSGGRYNEQFF
. TRBJ1-1 TRBV6-5 . TGTGCCAGCACTATAGACAGCCTGAACACTGAAGCTTTCTTT CASTIDSLNTEAFF
. TRBJ1-1 TRBV18 . TGTGCCAGCTCCCTTAGGGCCGGGGAACCGGCACCGGCTTTCTTT CASSLRAGEPAPAFF
once TRBJ1-4 TRBV7-9 . TGTGCCAGCAGCGCCAACAGGGAAACTAATGAAAAACTGTTTTTT CASSANRETNEKLFF
once TRBJ2-1 TRBV5-1 . TGCGCCAGCAGCTTACCTAGCGTAAATTACAATGAGCAGTTCTTC CASSLPSVNYNEQFF
. TRBJ1-2 TRBV5-4 . TGTGCCAGCAGCTCCAGGGTAGCTAACTATGGCTACACCTTC CASSSRVANYGYTF
. TRBJ1-3 TRBV2 . TGTGCCAGCAGTGAAATGAGGGAGGGAGGAAACACCATATATTTT CASSEMREGGNTIYF
. TRBJ2-3 TRBV4-3 . TGCGCCAGCAGCCAAGATTATATTAGAGGGGGGGGAAGCACAGATACGCAGTATTTT CASSQDYIRGGGSTDTQYF
once TRBJ2-7 TRBV5-1 . TGCGCCAGCAGCCTATTCACTTACGAGCAGTACTTC CASSLFTYEQYF
. TRBJ2-7 TRBV11-2 TRBD2 TGTGCCAGCAGCTGGACTAGCGGGAGACTTTACGAGCAGTACTTC CASSWTSGRLYEQYF
. TRBJ2-7 TRBV4-1 . TGCGCCAGCAGCCAAGGGGTCAGGAGGGATGACGAGCAGTACTTC CASSQGVRRDDEQYF
. TRBJ2-3 TRBV5-4 . TGTGCCAGCAGCTTGAACCCCAGAGATACGCAGTATTTT CASSLNPRDTQYF
. TRBJ2-7 TRBV4-1 . TGCGCCAGCAGCCAAGGGGCAGGGTTGGACGAGCAGTACTTC CASSQGAGLDEQYF
. TRBJ2-7 TRBV9 . TGTGCCGGCAGCGTAGGCGTGGGGGGCTACGAGCAGTACTTC CAGSVGVGGYEQYF
. TRBJ2-5 TRBV5-1 TRBD2 TGCGCCAGCAGCGGCGGGGGGGGCGGAGAGACCCAGTACTTC CASSGGGGGETQYF
few TRBJ2-7 TRBV4-1 . TGCGCCAGCAGCCAAGAGTGGCACTACGAGCAGTACTTC CASSQEWHYEQYF
. TRBJ2-1 TRBV27 TRBD1 TGTGCCAGCAGTTTCTTACGACAGGGCCGTTACAATGAGCAGTTCTTC CASSFLRQGRYNEQFF
. TRBJ2-7 TRBV19 TRBD2 TGTGCCAGTAGTATATCATCTAGCGGAGATTACGAGCAGTACTTC CASSISSSGDYEQYF
few TRBJ2-1 TRBV4-1 . TGCGCCAGCAGCATCCGGACCCGGGGTGAGCAGTTCTTC CASSIRTRGEQFF
few TRBJ2-7 TRBV27 TRBD1 TGTGCCAGCAGTACTCAGGACAGGGTGGTGACCGAGCAGTACTTC CASSTQDRVVTEQYF
. TRBJ2-3 TRBV5-4 . TGTGCCAGCAGCTTGTTCGGGAGAAGCCATACGCAGTATTTT CASSLFGRSHTQYF
. TRBJ2-5 TRBV19 . TGTGCCAGTAGTCGAGGGCCTTACCAAGAGACCCAGTACTTC CASSRGPYQETQYF
. TRBJ2-3 TRBV7-2 . TGTGCCAGCAGCCCCACTAGGCCAGATACGCAGTATTTT CASSPTRPDTQYF
. TRBJ1-1 TRBV2 . TGTGCCAGCAGTCTCAGGAACACTGAAGCTTTCTTT CASSLRNTEAFF
. TRBJ2-7 TRBV7-9 . TGTTCCAGCAGCTTAGGGGACACCCTCAGACAGTACTTC CSSSLGDTLRQYF
once TRBJ1-5 TRBV4-1 . TGCGCCAGCAGCCAAGAACCAGGGACACCCTCATCCCAGAGCAATCAGCCCCAGCATTTT CASSQEPGTPSSQSNQPQHF
. TRBJ2-1 TRBV19 . TGTGCCACCAGGCTCGGTGGGGGCGATGAGCAGTTCTTC CATRLGGGDEQFF
. TRBJ2-7 TRBV7-8 TRBD1 TGTGCCAGCAGCCCCCCCCTTCGGGACAGGGTAATCGGCGAGCAGTACTTC CASSPPLRDRVIGEQYF
few TRBJ1-3 TRBV7-2 . TGTGCCAGCAGCTTAGACAGGAGCTCTGGAAACACCATATATTTT CASSLDRSSGNTIYF